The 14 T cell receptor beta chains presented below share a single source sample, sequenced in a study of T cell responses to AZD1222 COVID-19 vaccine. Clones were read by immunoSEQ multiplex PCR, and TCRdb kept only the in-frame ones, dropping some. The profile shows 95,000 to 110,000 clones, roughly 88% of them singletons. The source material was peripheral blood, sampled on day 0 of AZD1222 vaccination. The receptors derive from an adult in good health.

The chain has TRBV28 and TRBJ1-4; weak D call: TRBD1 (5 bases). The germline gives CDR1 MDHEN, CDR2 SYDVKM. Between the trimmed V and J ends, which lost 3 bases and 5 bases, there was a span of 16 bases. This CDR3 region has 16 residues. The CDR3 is CASSLPQGSGNEKLFF. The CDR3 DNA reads TGTGCCAGCAGTTTGCCTCAGGGATCTGGAAATGAAAAACTGTTTTTT.

CDR3 DNA: TGTGCCAGCAGCTTAGAGTTCACGGACTATGGCTACACCTTC. Translation gives CASSLEFTDYGYTF. J is TRBJ1-2 and V is TRBV11-2; D ambiguous. Germline CDR1 is SGHAT and CDR2 is FQNNGV. The V end lost 0 bases, the J end lost 3 bases, and 8 bases lay between the germline ends. The CDR3 sequence is 14 residues long.

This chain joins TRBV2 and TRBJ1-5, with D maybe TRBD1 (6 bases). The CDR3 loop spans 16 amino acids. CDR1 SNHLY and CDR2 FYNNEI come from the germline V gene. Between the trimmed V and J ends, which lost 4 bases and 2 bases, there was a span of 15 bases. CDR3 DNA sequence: TGTGCCAGCAGTGGTCCGGGGGCATTAGGCAATCAGCCCCAGCATTTT. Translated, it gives CASSGPGALGNQPQHF.

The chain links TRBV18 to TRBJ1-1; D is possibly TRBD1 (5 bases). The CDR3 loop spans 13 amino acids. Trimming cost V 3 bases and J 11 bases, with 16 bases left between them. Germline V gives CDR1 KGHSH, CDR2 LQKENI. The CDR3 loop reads CASSPTDRGWAFF. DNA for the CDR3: TGTGCCAGCTCACCTACCGACAGAGGCTGGGCTTTCTTT.

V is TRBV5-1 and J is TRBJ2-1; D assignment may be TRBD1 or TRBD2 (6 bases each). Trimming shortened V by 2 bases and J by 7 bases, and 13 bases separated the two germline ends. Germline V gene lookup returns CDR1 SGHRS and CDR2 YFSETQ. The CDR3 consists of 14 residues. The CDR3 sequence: CASSLGGMRNEQFF. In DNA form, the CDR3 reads TGCGCCAGCAGCTTAGGGGGGATGAGAAATGAGCAGTTCTTC.

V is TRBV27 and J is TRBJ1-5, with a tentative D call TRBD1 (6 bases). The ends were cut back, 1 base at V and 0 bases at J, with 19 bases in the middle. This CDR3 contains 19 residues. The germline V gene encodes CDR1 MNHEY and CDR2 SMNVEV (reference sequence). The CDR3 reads CASSLFGGHGTYSNQPQHF. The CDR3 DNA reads TGTGCCAGCAGTTTATTCGGGGGGCACGGAACTTATAGCAATCAGCCCCAGCATTTT.

CDR3 bases: TGTGCCAGCAGCTTAGTCTATAGCAATCAGCCCCAGCATTTT. Translated: CASSLVYSNQPQHF. The chain is built from TRBV7-6 and TRBJ1-5; D is uncertain. The V and J ends lost 1 base and 0 bases respectively, with 4 bases between them. Germline V lookup: CDR1 SGHVS, CDR2 FNYEAQ. This CDR3 spans 14 amino acids.

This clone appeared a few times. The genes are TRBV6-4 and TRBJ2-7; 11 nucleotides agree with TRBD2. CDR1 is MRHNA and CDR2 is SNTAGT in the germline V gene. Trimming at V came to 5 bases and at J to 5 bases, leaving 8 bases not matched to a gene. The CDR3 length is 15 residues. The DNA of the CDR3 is TGTGCCAGCAGTCCCGGACTAGCGGGTGGCGACGAGCAGTACTTC. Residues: CASSPGLAGGDEQYF.

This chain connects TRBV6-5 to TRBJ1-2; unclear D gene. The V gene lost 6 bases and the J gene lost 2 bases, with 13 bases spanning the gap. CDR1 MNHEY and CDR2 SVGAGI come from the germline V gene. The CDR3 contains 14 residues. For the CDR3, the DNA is TGTGCCAGCAGCCTTAGGGAGACGAACTATGGCTACACCTTC. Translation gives CASSLRETNYGYTF.

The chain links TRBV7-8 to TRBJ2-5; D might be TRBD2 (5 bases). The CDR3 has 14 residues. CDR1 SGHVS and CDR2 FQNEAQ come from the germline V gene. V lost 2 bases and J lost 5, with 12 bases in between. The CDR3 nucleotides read TGTGCCAGCAGCTTAACGGGATCTGGGGAGACCCAGTACTTC. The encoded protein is CASSLTGSGETQYF.

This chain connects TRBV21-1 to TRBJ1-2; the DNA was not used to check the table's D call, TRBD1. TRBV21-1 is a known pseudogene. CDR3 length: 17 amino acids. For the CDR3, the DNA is TGTGCCAGCAGCAATCCGGCAGGGAATAAACCTAACTATGGCTACACCTTC. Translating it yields CASSNPAGNKPNYGYTF.

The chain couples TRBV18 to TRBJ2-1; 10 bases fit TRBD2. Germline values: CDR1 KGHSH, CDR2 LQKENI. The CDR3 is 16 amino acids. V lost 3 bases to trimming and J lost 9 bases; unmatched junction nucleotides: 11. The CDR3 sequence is CASSPQKSGGAGEQFF. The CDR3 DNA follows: TGTGCCAGCTCACCCCAGAAGAGCGGGGGGGCGGGTGAGCAGTTCTTC.

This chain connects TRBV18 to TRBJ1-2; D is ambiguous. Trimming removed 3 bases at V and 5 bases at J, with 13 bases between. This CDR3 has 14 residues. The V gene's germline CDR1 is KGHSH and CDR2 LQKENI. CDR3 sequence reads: CASSPSRGGYGYTF. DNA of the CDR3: TGTGCCAGCTCACCCAGCCGGGGTGGTTATGGCTACACCTTC.

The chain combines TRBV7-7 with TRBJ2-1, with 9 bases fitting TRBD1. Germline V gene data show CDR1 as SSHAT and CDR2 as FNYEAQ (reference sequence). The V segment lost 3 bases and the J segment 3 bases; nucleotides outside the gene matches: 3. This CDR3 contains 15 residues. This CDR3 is CASSLGQGFYNEQFF. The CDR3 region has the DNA TGTGCCAGCAGCTTGGGACAGGGCTTCTACAATGAGCAGTTCTTC.